One and the same sample provided the 18 T cell receptor beta chains below, sequenced in a study of post-analysis software for immune sequencing data. These receptors are not linked to any known antigen. Points from the study as a whole: Among roughly five TRBV segments more frequent in patients than controls were TRBV5-6, TRBV5-1 and TRBV20-1.

The TCR beta cDNA libraries carried unique molecular identifiers. TCRdb re-called the PCR reads with MiXCR, one entry per CDR3 protein. This table holds 150,000 to 200,000 distinct CDR3 sequences, roughly 31% found once. Sequences were obtained from blood. The source is a girl between 5 and 17 years old with multiple sclerosis.

In the case of this clonotype: A much larger clone lies a single base off, so this may be a read error. No conserved phenylalanine or tryptophan ends this CDR3, so it is likely a read error. The genes are TRBV7-2 and TRBJ2-3; 10 bases map to TRBD2. This CDR3 has 16 residues. CDR1 and CDR2 from the germline V gene are SGHTA and FQGNSA. With V trimmed by 1 base and J by 0 bases, 1 base remained unmatched. DNA of the CDR3: TGTGCCAGCAGCTTAGTAGCGGGGGGTAGCACAGATACGCAGTATGTT. The encoded protein is CASSLVAGGSTDTQYV.

This chain links TRBV12-3 or TRBV12-4 with TRBJ2-7; 11 bases agree with TRBD2. V lost 3 bases and J lost 5; bases outside the gene matches: 3. The CDR3 consists of 14 residues. The CDR3 is CASSLASGRNEQYF. CDR3 DNA: TGTGCCAGCAGTTTGGCTAGCGGGAGGAACGAGCAGTACTTC.

As for this clonotype: A single base separates this from a much larger clone, so it may be a read error. V and J are TRBV5-5 and TRBJ2-7, with 9 bases fitting TRBD1. From germline, CDR1 is SGHKS and CDR2 YYEKEE (reference sequence). V shed 4 bases and J 7 bases; nucleotides not matched to a gene: 18. The CDR3 runs to 17 residues. The CDR3, as DNA: TGTGCCAGCAGCGGGCAGTACAGGGGGCGAACCTACAATGAGCAGTACTTC. Translating it yields CASSGQYRGRTYNEQYF.

This clonotype was seen a single time. V and J are TRBV7-9 and TRBJ2-2; 8 bases line up with TRBD2. The V gene end was trimmed by 1 base and the J gene end by 3 bases; junction bases not matched to a gene: 4. The CDR3 loop spans 16 amino acids. Per germline, CDR1 SEHNR and CDR2 FQNEAQ (reference sequence). CDR3 amino acids: CASSLEGTRDTGELFF. CDR3 nucleotides: TGTGCCAGCAGCTTAGAAGGGACTAGGGACACCGGGGAGCTGTTTTTT. The entire variable domain, with the rest obtained from reference TRBV7-9 and TRBJ2-2, is as follows: DTGVSQNPRHKITKRGQNVTFRCDPISEHNRLYWYRQTLGQGPEFLTYFQNEAQLEKSRLLSDRFSAERPKGSFSTLEIQRTEQGDSAMYLCASSLEGTRDTGELFFGEGSRLTVL.

In this sample, this clonotype turned up a few times. The chain recombines TRBV5-1 with TRBJ1-5, with TRBD1 identical over 8 bases. CDR3 size: 19 residues. The V gene's germline CDR1 is SGHRS and CDR2 YFSETQ. V lost 4 bases to trimming and J lost 0 bases; unmatched junction nucleotides: 15. CDR3 sequence: CASSAQPGQDPYSNQPQHF. The CDR3 nucleotides read TGCGCCAGCAGCGCTCAACCGGGACAGGACCCTTATAGCAATCAGCCCCAGCATTTT.

This chain joins TRBV19 and TRBJ1-5; 7 bases match TRBD1. Germline V gene lookup returns CDR1 LNHDA and CDR2 SQIVND (reference sequence). The CDR3 length is 14 residues. V shed 5 bases and J 7 bases; nucleotides not matched to a gene: 8. The CDR3 sequence: CASSPTGTGQPQHF. CDR3 nucleotide sequence: TGTGCCAGTAGTCCGACAGGGACGGGCCAGCCCCAGCATTTT.

This chain joins TRBV24-1 and TRBJ2-1; D is perhaps TRBD2 (5 bases). Trimming took off 0 bases at V and 5 bases at J, with 7 bases between the two ends. CDR3 length: 14 residues. The germline CDR1 and CDR2 sequences are KGHDR and SFDVKD. In DNA, the CDR3 is TGTGCCACCAGTGATTTGGCCGGGGACAATGAGCAGTTCTTC. It translates to CATSDLAGDNEQFF.

The chain carries TRBV4-1 and TRBJ2-3, with 10 bases fitting TRBD2. Looked up from germline, CDR1 is MGHRA and CDR2 is YSYEKL. The CDR3 has 18 amino acids. Losses at the gene ends were 0 bases for V and 0 bases for J; bases not matched to a gene: 6. This CDR3 is CASSQEGWTSGSTDTQYF. In nucleotides, the CDR3 is TGCGCCAGCAGCCAAGAAGGTTGGACTAGCGGTAGCACAGATACGCAGTATTTT.

Points on this clonotype: A much larger clone differs by one base, so this may be a read error. The genes are TRBV5-1 and TRBJ1-2, with D uncertain. Germline CDR1 SGHRS, CDR2 YFSETQ. The CDR3 totals 14 residues. CDR3 bases: TGCGCCAGCAGCCTCGGGAGTGAGTACTATGACTACACCTTC. This translates into CASSLGSEYYDYTF.

This sequence joins TRBV28 and TRBJ1-6; the D gene is possibly TRBD1 (5 bases). Germline loops: CDR1 MDHEN, CDR2 SYDVKM. Trimming left V 3 bases short and J 4 bases short, with 16 bases between. This CDR3 has 17 residues. The CDR3 DNA is TGTGCCAGCAGTTTCTCGATAGGGACCCTGTATAATTCACCCCTCCACTTT. It yields the protein CASSFSIGTLYNSPLHF.

The genes are TRBV20-1 and TRBJ2-7, with a possible D match to TRBD1 (6 bases). V was pared by 6 bases and J by 0 bases, with 9 bases between. CDR1 DFQATT and CDR2 SNEGSKA come from the germline V gene (reference sequence). This CDR3 has 12 residues. The CDR3 here is CSAKDSSYEQYF. CDR3 sequence (DNA): TGCAGTGCAAAGGACAGCTCCTACGAGCAGTACTTC.

V gene TRBV27 combines with J gene TRBJ1-2; a weak D match, TRBD1 (6 bases). Germline CDR1 is MNHEY and CDR2 is SMNVEV (reference sequence). The CDR3 sequence is 16 residues long. Trimming removed 2 bases at V and 6 bases at J, with 19 bases between. This CDR3 is CASSLIRFGGLDGYTF. The CDR3 nucleotides read TGTGCCAGCAGTTTAATTCGTTTCGGGGGGCTCGATGGCTACACCTTC.

This rearrangement joins TRBV12-3 or TRBV12-4 to TRBJ1-6; D uncertain. This CDR3 is built from 14 residues. V lost 2 bases and J 6 bases, leaving 8 bases between the germline ends. CDR3 in DNA: TGTGCCAGCAGTTTAAGGCAGAGTAATTCACCCCTCCACTTT. Translating gives CASSLRQSNSPLHF.

In the case of this clonotype: A much larger clonotype is one base distant, so this may be a read error. This chain joins TRBV3-1 and TRBJ2-1, with TRBD2 as a possible D gene (5 bases). Per the germline V gene, CDR1 is LGHDT and CDR2 is YNNKEL (reference sequence). The CDR3 loop spans 16 amino acids. V lost 6 bases, J lost 2 bases, and 17 bases lay in between. The CDR3 loop is CASRLSRRSPYNEQFF. CDR3 bases: TGTGCCAGCAGACTCAGTAGGAGGAGCCCCTACAATGAGCAGTTCTTC.

This clonotype has only a few counts. A much larger clone lies one base from this, so it may be a read error. The chain joins TRBV4-1 to TRBJ2-7, with 8 nucleotides matching TRBD2. The CDR3 is made up of 15 amino acids. CDR1 and CDR2 (germline): MGHRA, YSYEKL. Germline trimming cut 1 base from V and 3 bases from J; bases unmatched to any gene: 5. This CDR3 reads CASSQGAAGDYEQYF. CDR3 bases: TGCGCCAGCAGCCAAGGCGCAGCGGGGGACTACGAGCAGTACTTC.

Points on this clonotype: At one end, the junction sequence differs from germline, possibly due to a read error. The V and J genes are TRBV10-3 and TRBJ2-1, with 8 positions matching TRBD1. Germline CDR1 and CDR2: ENHRY and SYGVKD. This CDR3 has 16 amino acids. The CDR3 here is CAISKSRGTGGHEQFF. In nucleotides, the CDR3 is TGTGCCATCAGTAAGTCGAGGGGGACAGGTGGACATGAGCAGTTCTTC.

Many counts were recorded for this clonotype. J is TRBJ2-7 and V is TRBV7-6; possible D gene TRBD1, 6 bases. The CDR3 has 13 residues. Trimming took off 5 bases at V and 2 bases at J, with 10 bases between the two ends. The germline CDR1 and CDR2 sequences are SGHVS and FNYEAQ. The CDR3 sequence: CASSQGPPYEQYF. DNA for the CDR3: TGTGCCAGCAGCCAGGGGCCTCCCTACGAGCAGTACTTC.

This clonotype has at least ten counts. The rearrangement links TRBV20-1 to TRBJ2-5; D gene unclear. V lost 1 base, J lost 4 bases, and 4 bases lay in between. This CDR3 spans 11 amino acids. CDR1 and CDR2 from the germline V gene are DFQATT and SNEGSKA (reference sequence). In DNA, the CDR3 is TGCAGTGCTAGAGGCCTAGAGACCCAGTACTTC. Its translation is CSARGLETQYF.